This TCR beta chain was recovered during a study of OX40 agonist ivuxolimab in advanced cancers. Across the whole study: Cohort: approximately 79% men, mean age approximately 66, aged roughly 23 to 79.

Study observations and caveats: Doses of 0.1 to 3.0 mg/kg were accompanied by clonal expansion of CD4+ and CD8+ blood T cells by week 6.

Sequencing used immunoSEQ multiplex PCR; TCRdb keeps in-frame clones, though not all of them. The sample lists more than 60,000 clones; around 84% were seen once. Germline V lookup: CDR1 SGHAT, CDR2 FQNNGV. CDR3 length: 15 residues. V was pared by 0 bases and J by 6 bases, with 7 bases of the junction left unmatched. People who had autoimmune disease history or systemic immunosuppression were excluded. Turning to this clone: The antigen remains unidentified.

The receptor was derived from an adult with an advanced solid tumor such as melanoma, head and neck, liver or kidney cancer. The V and J genes are TRBV11-2 and TRBJ2-7; 8 positions match TRBD2. The specimen comprised CD4+ or CD8+ T cells sorted from blood, sampled in a trial of the OX40 agonist ivuxolimab. The chain's CDR3 is CASSLDWSGSSEQYF. Here the CDR3 DNA reads TGTGCCAGCAGCTTAGATTGGAGCGGGAGTAGCGAGCAGTACTTC.